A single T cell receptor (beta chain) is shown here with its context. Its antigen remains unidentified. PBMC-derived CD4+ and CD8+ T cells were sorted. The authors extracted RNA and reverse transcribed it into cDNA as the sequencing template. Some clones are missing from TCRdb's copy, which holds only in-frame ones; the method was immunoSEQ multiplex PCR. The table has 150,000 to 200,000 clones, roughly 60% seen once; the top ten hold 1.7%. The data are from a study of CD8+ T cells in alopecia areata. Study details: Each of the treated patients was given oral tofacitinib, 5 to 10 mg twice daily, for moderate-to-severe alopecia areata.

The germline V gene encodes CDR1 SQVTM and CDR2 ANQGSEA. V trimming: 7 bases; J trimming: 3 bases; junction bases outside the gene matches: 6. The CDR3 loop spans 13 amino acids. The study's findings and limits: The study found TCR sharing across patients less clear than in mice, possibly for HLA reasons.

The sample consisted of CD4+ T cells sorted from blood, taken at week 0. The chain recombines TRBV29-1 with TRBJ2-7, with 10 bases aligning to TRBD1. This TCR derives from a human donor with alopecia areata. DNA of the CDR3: TGCAGCGCCGCGACAGGGGGCGACTACGAGCAGTACTTC. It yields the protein CSAATGGDYEQYF.